Listed below are T cell receptor beta chains from one sample, sequenced in a study of blood T cells in healthy people across ages. TCRdb itself ran the 5' RACE reads through MiXCR, one entry per CDR3 protein. The repertoire holds about 1 million distinct CDR3 sequences, with 40% to 55% as singletons. Sequenced material: blood. The receptors stem from a woman aged 55-70 years in good health. Each CDR3 is given with its conserved first and last residue. D genes are given only for firm matches. The size of a clone is reported for some rows only, either as once, few or many, or as a class for expanded clones.

d_call: -
j_call: TRBJ2-3
v_call: TRBV7-2
clone_size: many
cdr3_aa: CAGPGTYTDTQYF
cdr3_nt: TGTGCCGGACCCGGGACTTACACAGATACGCAGTATTTT

d_call: -
j_call: TRBJ2-7
v_call: TRBV25-1
clone_size: -
cdr3_aa: CASSEKGEADEQYF
cdr3_nt: TGTGCCAGCAGTGAAAAGGGGGAGGCCGACGAGCAGTACTTC

d_call: TRBD2
j_call: TRBJ2-1
v_call: TRBV7-6
clone_size: -
cdr3_aa: CASSGRLAGGTEHEQFF
cdr3_nt: TGTGCCAGCAGCGGCCGACTAGCGGGAGGGACGGAGCATGAGCAGTTCTTC

d_call: TRBD1
j_call: TRBJ1-5
v_call: TRBV7-2
clone_size: -
cdr3_aa: CASSTETGRSNQPQHF
cdr3_nt: TGTGCTAGCAGCACTGAGACAGGGAGGAGCAATCAGCCCCAGCATTTT

d_call: -
j_call: TRBJ1-4
v_call: TRBV6-6
clone_size: -
cdr3_aa: CASSYQAGTQEIKKLFF
cdr3_nt: TGTGCCAGCAGTTACCAGGCAGGGACACAAGAAATAAAGAAACTGTTTTTT

d_call: TRBD1
j_call: TRBJ1-2
v_call: TRBV25-1
clone_size: few
cdr3_aa: CASSEYGQGATGYTF
cdr3_nt: TGTGCCAGCAGTGAATATGGACAGGGGGCGACCGGCTACACCTTC

d_call: -
j_call: TRBJ2-3
v_call: TRBV7-9
clone_size: -
cdr3_aa: CASSLHNTTFTDTQYF
cdr3_nt: TGTGCCAGCAGCTTACATAACACCACTTTCACAGATACGCAGTATTTT

d_call: -
j_call: TRBJ2-3
v_call: TRBV11-3
clone_size: -
cdr3_aa: CASSLGRAFTDTQYF
cdr3_nt: TGTGCCAGCAGCTTAGGTCGTGCGTTCACAGATACGCAGTATTTT

d_call: -
j_call: TRBJ2-5
v_call: TRBV9
clone_size: -
cdr3_aa: CASRSVERALASQETQYF
cdr3_nt: TGTGCCAGCAGGAGCGTAGAGAGGGCCTTGGCAAGCCAAGAGACCCAGTACTTC

d_call: -
j_call: TRBJ2-1
v_call: TRBV24-1
clone_size: few
cdr3_aa: CATNGLIGEQFF
cdr3_nt: TGTGCCACCAACGGACTAATCGGTGAGCAGTTCTTC

d_call: -
j_call: TRBJ2-3
v_call: TRBV2
clone_size: -
cdr3_aa: CASRTSLAKTVTQYF
cdr3_nt: TGTGCCAGCAGGACCAGCCTAGCGAAAACAGTTACGCAGTATTTT

d_call: -
j_call: TRBJ2-4
v_call: TRBV10-3
clone_size: few
cdr3_aa: CAISEKTLAKNIQYF
cdr3_nt: TGTGCCATAAGCGAGAAAACCTTAGCCAAAAACATTCAGTACTTC

d_call: TRBD2
j_call: TRBJ2-3
v_call: TRBV20-1
clone_size: -
cdr3_aa: CSVLGLATDTQYF
cdr3_nt: TGCAGTGTCCTGGGACTAGCGACAGATACGCAGTATTTT

d_call: -
j_call: TRBJ2-1
v_call: TRBV15
clone_size: few
cdr3_aa: CATSRDRQSKGYNEQFF
cdr3_nt: TGTGCCACCAGCAGAGATAGACAGTCAAAGGGGTACAATGAGCAGTTCTTC

d_call: -
j_call: TRBJ2-5
v_call: TRBV11-3
clone_size: -
cdr3_aa: CASSPAGDGRQYF
cdr3_nt: TGTGCCAGCAGCCCAGCAGGGGACGGTAGGCAGTACTTC

d_call: -
j_call: TRBJ2-7
v_call: TRBV18
clone_size: -
cdr3_aa: CASSTLREAQYF
cdr3_nt: TGTGCCAGCTCTACCCTAAGAGAGGCCCAGTACTTC

d_call: -
j_call: TRBJ1-1
v_call: TRBV25-1
clone_size: -
cdr3_aa: CASSEGTNTEAFF
cdr3_nt: TGTGCCAGCAGTGAAGGGACGAACACTGAAGCTTTCTTT

d_call: -
j_call: TRBJ1-1
v_call: TRBV7-2
clone_size: few
cdr3_aa: CASSFWNTEAFF
cdr3_nt: TGTGCCAGCAGCTTTTGGAACACTGAAGCTTTCTTT

d_call: -
j_call: TRBJ2-3
v_call: TRBV12-3/TRBV12-4
clone_size: few
cdr3_aa: CASSLNPLTGACWREITDTQYF
cdr3_nt: TGTGCCAGCAGTTTAAACCCCCTTACAGGGGCCTGCTGGCGGGAGATCACAGATACGCAGTATTTT

d_call: -
j_call: TRBJ2-3
v_call: TRBV20-1
clone_size: -
cdr3_aa: CSARAWEALVQYF
cdr3_nt: TGCAGTGCTAGAGCATGGGAGGCCCTCGTGCAGTATTTT

d_call: TRBD1
j_call: TRBJ2-1
v_call: TRBV6-5
clone_size: -
cdr3_aa: CASSSRDREFSRYNEQFF
cdr3_nt: TGTGCCAGCAGTTCCCGGGACAGGGAATTCTCTCGGTACAATGAGCAGTTCTTC

d_call: TRBD1
j_call: TRBJ2-7
v_call: TRBV6-1
clone_size: few
cdr3_aa: CASESPGTGPPEQYF
cdr3_nt: TGTGCCAGTGAGAGTCCCGGGACAGGGCCTCCGGAGCAGTACTTC

d_call: -
j_call: TRBJ2-5
v_call: TRBV9
clone_size: -
cdr3_aa: CASSVLEPPETQYF
cdr3_nt: TGTGCCAGCAGCGTTTTGGAGCCCCCCGAGACCCAGTACTTC

d_call: -
j_call: TRBJ2-3
v_call: TRBV9
clone_size: few
cdr3_aa: CASTDSPGSTDTQYF
cdr3_nt: TGTGCCAGCACCGACAGCCCTGGTTCGACAGATACGCAGTATTTT

d_call: -
j_call: TRBJ2-7
v_call: TRBV21-1
clone_size: -
cdr3_aa: CASSKATSGRRPYEQYF
cdr3_nt: TGTGCCAGCAGCAAAGCTACTAGCGGGAGGAGGCCCTACGAGCAGTACTTC

d_call: TRBD1
j_call: TRBJ2-4
v_call: TRBV4-2
clone_size: -
cdr3_aa: CASSQWGQGRENIQYF
cdr3_nt: TGTGCCAGCAGCCAATGGGGACAGGGGAGGGAAAACATTCAGTACTTC

d_call: TRBD2
j_call: TRBJ2-3
v_call: TRBV9
clone_size: -
cdr3_aa: CASSVEVAGGYTDTQYF
cdr3_nt: TGTGCCAGCAGCGTAGAGGTAGCGGGAGGATACACAGATACGCAGTATTTT

d_call: -
j_call: TRBJ2-1
v_call: TRBV2
clone_size: -
cdr3_aa: CASSYTGGSYNEQFF
cdr3_nt: TGTGCCAGCAGCTATACCGGGGGCTCCTACAATGAGCAGTTCTTC

d_call: -
j_call: TRBJ2-3
v_call: TRBV20-1
clone_size: -
cdr3_aa: CSARQDARLGTQYF
cdr3_nt: TGCAGTGCTAGGCAAGACGCTCGGCTTGGGACGCAGTATTTT

d_call: TRBD1
j_call: TRBJ2-1
v_call: TRBV9
clone_size: once
cdr3_aa: CASSDGQGISYNEQFF
cdr3_nt: TGTGCCAGCAGCGACGGACAGGGAATATCCTACAACGAGCAGTTCTTC

d_call: TRBD1
j_call: TRBJ2-1
v_call: TRBV10-3
clone_size: -
cdr3_aa: CAIRSRGTGTREQFF
cdr3_nt: TGTGCCATCAGGTCTCGCGGGACAGGGACGAGGGAGCAGTTCTTC

d_call: TRBD1
j_call: TRBJ1-2
v_call: TRBV29-1
clone_size: few
cdr3_aa: CSVVRQGPGDGYTF
cdr3_nt: TGCAGCGTCGTTAGACAGGGGCCAGGGGATGGCTACACCTTC

d_call: -
j_call: TRBJ2-4
v_call: TRBV28
clone_size: few
cdr3_aa: CASSVGAGKNIQYF
cdr3_nt: TGTGCCAGCAGTGTTGGGGCAGGCAAAAACATTCAGTACTTC

d_call: -
j_call: TRBJ1-1
v_call: TRBV5-1
clone_size: -
cdr3_aa: CASSIQGWNTEAFF
cdr3_nt: TGCGCCAGCAGTATACAGGGTTGGAACACTGAAGCTTTCTTT

d_call: -
j_call: TRBJ2-1
v_call: TRBV20-1
clone_size: few
cdr3_aa: CSARGIAVYYNEQFF
cdr3_nt: TGCAGTGCTAGGGGAATAGCGGTGTATTACAATGAGCAGTTCTTC

d_call: TRBD2
j_call: TRBJ2-5
v_call: TRBV29-1
clone_size: -
cdr3_aa: CSVEDPQTSGSRVYYNEQYF
cdr3_nt: TGCAGCGTTGAAGATCCGCAGACTAGCGGGAGTAGAGTTTACTACAATGAGCAGTACTTC

d_call: -
j_call: TRBJ2-7
v_call: TRBV19
clone_size: -
cdr3_aa: CASSSRDRHYEQYF
cdr3_nt: TGTGCCAGTAGTTCGCGGGACAGACACTACGAGCAGTACTTC

d_call: TRBD2
j_call: TRBJ2-7
v_call: TRBV27
clone_size: -
cdr3_aa: CASSFRAGGAYEQYF
cdr3_nt: TGTGCCAGCAGTTTCCGGGCGGGAGGGGCCTACGAGCAGTACTTC

d_call: -
j_call: TRBJ1-1
v_call: TRBV20-1
clone_size: -
cdr3_aa: CSHTRIAEAFF
cdr3_nt: TGCAGCCACACCAGAATCGCTGAAGCTTTCTTT

d_call: -
j_call: TRBJ2-4
v_call: TRBV14
clone_size: many
cdr3_aa: CASSQEQTRGIQYF
cdr3_nt: TGTGCCAGCAGCCAAGAGCAAACTAGGGGCATTCAGTACTTC

d_call: TRBD2
j_call: TRBJ2-3
v_call: TRBV28
clone_size: -
cdr3_aa: CASSASGRGADTQYF
cdr3_nt: TGTGCCAGCAGCGCTAGCGGGAGGGGCGCAGATACGCAGTATTTT

d_call: -
j_call: TRBJ2-7
v_call: TRBV3-1
clone_size: -
cdr3_aa: CASSQVQGRGSYEQYF
cdr3_nt: TGTGCCAGCAGCCAAGTTCAGGGACGGGGCTCCTACGAGCAGTACTTC

d_call: TRBD2
j_call: TRBJ2-1
v_call: TRBV29-1
clone_size: -
cdr3_aa: CSTTSGCNEQFF
cdr3_nt: TGCAGCACGACTAGCGGTTGCAATGAGCAGTTCTTC

d_call: -
j_call: TRBJ2-3
v_call: TRBV21-1
clone_size: -
cdr3_aa: CATGPGADTQYF
cdr3_nt: TGTGCCACGGGACCCGGGGCGGATACGCAGTATTTT

d_call: -
j_call: TRBJ1-1
v_call: TRBV11-2
clone_size: few
cdr3_aa: CASSLVGGVNTEAFF
cdr3_nt: TGTGCCAGCAGCTTAGTGGGCGGGGTCAACACTGAAGCTTTCTTT

d_call: -
j_call: TRBJ1-1
v_call: TRBV5-1
clone_size: few
cdr3_aa: CASHGMGASNTEAFF
cdr3_nt: TGCGCCAGCCACGGGATGGGGGCATCGAACACTGAAGCTTTCTTT

d_call: -
j_call: TRBJ2-3
v_call: TRBV9
clone_size: -
cdr3_aa: CASSAVSGDTQYF
cdr3_nt: TGTGCCAGCAGCGCAGTATCGGGGGATACGCAGTATTTT

d_call: -
j_call: TRBJ1-2
v_call: TRBV27
clone_size: few
cdr3_aa: CASSLFSNYGYTF
cdr3_nt: TGTGCCAGTAGTTTGTTCAGTAACTATGGCTACACCTTC

d_call: TRBD2
j_call: TRBJ2-3
v_call: TRBV20-1
clone_size: few
cdr3_aa: CSARDSGSTWYTQYF
cdr3_nt: TGCAGTGCTAGAGATAGCGGGAGCACCTGGTATACGCAGTATTTT

d_call: TRBD2
j_call: TRBJ2-5
v_call: TRBV3-1
clone_size: -
cdr3_aa: CASSQRGGSMWTQYF
cdr3_nt: TGTGCCAGCAGCCAACGGGGGGGCAGCATGTGGACCCAGTACTTC

d_call: -
j_call: TRBJ1-4
v_call: TRBV3-1
clone_size: -
cdr3_aa: CASADYRDPNEKLFF
cdr3_nt: TGTGCCAGCGCCGATTACAGGGATCCTAATGAAAAACTGTTTTTT

d_call: TRBD1
j_call: TRBJ1-2
v_call: TRBV7-7
clone_size: -
cdr3_aa: CASSRRGQAVYGYTF
cdr3_nt: TGTGCCAGCAGCCGTAGGGGACAGGCGGTCTATGGCTACACCTTC

d_call: -
j_call: TRBJ1-2
v_call: TRBV6-4
clone_size: -
cdr3_aa: CASSAGGAYGYTF
cdr3_nt: TGTGCCAGCAGTGCGGGGGGCGCCTATGGCTACACCTTC